The rows below give T cell receptor beta chains drawn from one sample of a study of T cells in Graves' hyperthyroidism and ophthalmopathy. TCRdb fed the multiplex PCR reads into MiXCR, producing one record per CDR3 protein. This sample yields about 640,000 distinct CDR3 sequences, of which around 20% are seen a single time; 34% belongs to the top ten. Sequencing was carried out using blood. The source is a man under 40 with Graves' ophthalmopathy. CDR3s include the opening cysteine and the closing phenylalanine or tryptophan. Fields, in order: clone size, J gene, V gene, D gene, CDR3 DNA, CDR3 protein. The D gene is left open where the match is weak. Some rows have no size entry. The others give once, few or many, or a class for an expanded clone.

size: many; J: TRBJ2-7; V: TRBV11-2; D: TRBD1; DNA: TGTGCCAGCAGCTTAGGGCTCAGGGGGCCCTACGAGCAGTACTTC; CDR3: CASSLGLRGPYEQYF
size: .; J: TRBJ2-1; V: TRBV10-3; D: TRBD1; DNA: TGTGCCATGAGGACAGGGAATGAGCAGTTCTTC; CDR3: CAMRTGNEQFF
size: many; J: TRBJ1-4; V: TRBV20-1; D: TRBD1; DNA: TGCAGTGCGGGAGGGAGGGACAGGGGTGAAAAACTGTTTTTT; CDR3: CSAGGRDRGEKLFF
size: .; J: TRBJ2-7; V: TRBV10-3; D: .; DNA: TGTGCCATCAGAGGCGGTTCTGCCTCCTACGAGCAGTACTTC; CDR3: CAIRGGSASYEQYF
size: .; J: TRBJ2-5; V: TRBV20-1; D: TRBD2; DNA: TGCAGTGCCAAGACTAGCGGGAGGGGTGAGACCCAGTACTTC; CDR3: CSAKTSGRGETQYF
size: few; J: TRBJ2-1; V: TRBV9; D: TRBD2; DNA: TGTGCCAGCAGCGTTCTAGCGGGAGACCACAATGAGCAGTTCTTC; CDR3: CASSVLAGDHNEQFF
size: .; J: TRBJ2-3; V: TRBV10-3; D: .; DNA: TGTGCCATCAGTGCTCCCTCTCGGGGGAGCGGTGTCCGTTGGCCCGCAGATACGCAGTATTTT; CDR3: CAISAPSRGSGVRWPADTQYF
size: many; J: TRBJ2-7; V: TRBV28; D: TRBD1; DNA: TGTGCCAGTCTGGACAGGGCGAGGTCCTACGAGCAGTACTTC; CDR3: CASLDRARSYEQYF
size: .; J: TRBJ2-1; V: TRBV12-3/TRBV12-4; D: TRBD2; DNA: TGTGCCAGCAGCCCCGGACTAGGGTCTGGTGAGCAGTTCTTC; CDR3: CASSPGLGSGEQFF
size: few; J: TRBJ2-5; V: TRBV20-1; D: TRBD2; DNA: TGCAGTGCTATTGGGACTAGCGGGCGCCAGTACCAAGAGACCCAGTACTTC; CDR3: CSAIGTSGRQYQETQYF
size: .; J: TRBJ1-2; V: TRBV10-3; D: .; DNA: TGTGCCATCAGTGTTTCGGCCAGTAACTATGGCTACACCTTC; CDR3: CAISVSASNYGYTF
size: few; J: TRBJ1-2; V: TRBV28; D: TRBD1; DNA: TGTGCCAGCGGGGACAGCAAGTATGGCTACACCTTC; CDR3: CASGDSKYGYTF
size: .; J: TRBJ2-5; V: TRBV4-2; D: TRBD2; DNA: TGTGCCAGCAGCCAAGGGGGGGGAGCGGAGACCCAGTACTTC; CDR3: CASSQGGGAETQYF
size: few; J: TRBJ2-1; V: TRBV7-9; D: .; DNA: TGTGCCAGCAGCTTACCGCGGACTCCAAGCGCCGATGAGCAGTTCTTC; CDR3: CASSLPRTPSADEQFF
size: .; J: TRBJ1-5; V: TRBV20-1; D: TRBD1; DNA: TGCAGTGCTATCGCGGGACAGGGAGGCCATCAGCCCCAGCATTTT; CDR3: CSAIAGQGGHQPQHF
size: .; J: TRBJ1-5; V: TRBV27; D: TRBD1; DNA: TGTGCCAGCAGCGCGGACAGGAAAAGCAATCAGCCCCAGCATTTT; CDR3: CASSADRKSNQPQHF
size: .; J: TRBJ2-1; V: TRBV20-1; D: TRBD2; DNA: TGCAGTGCCCGCAGCAGGACTAGCGGGGTCTACAATGAGCAGTTCTTC; CDR3: CSARSRTSGVYNEQFF
size: .; J: TRBJ2-1; V: TRBV9; D: .; DNA: TGTGCCAGCAGCAGGGTTGCTTCCTACAATGAGCAGTTCTTC; CDR3: CASSRVASYNEQFF
size: .; J: TRBJ2-5; V: TRBV7-9; D: .; DNA: TGTGCCAGCAGCCTGGGTGGGACGGAGCTAGAGACCCAGTACTTC; CDR3: CASSLGGTELETQYF
size: .; J: TRBJ1-5; V: TRBV5-6; D: .; DNA: TGTGCCAGCGGTTCGGGGGGGGCAAGCAATCAGCCCCAGCATTTT; CDR3: CASGSGGASNQPQHF
size: .; J: TRBJ2-4; V: TRBV7-9; D: TRBD2; DNA: TGTGCCAGCAGCTTAGTAGCGGGAAAGGGAAACATTCAGTACTTC; CDR3: CASSLVAGKGNIQYF
size: .; J: TRBJ2-1; V: TRBV6-1; D: TRBD2; DNA: TGTGCCAGCAGTCAACCCTTTCTGAGAGGGAGGGCCAATGAGCAGTTCTTC; CDR3: CASSQPFLRGRANEQFF
size: few; J: TRBJ2-2; V: TRBV14; D: TRBD2; DNA: TGTGCCAGCAGCCAAGACGTAGCGGGAGGACCCACCGGGGAGCTGTTTTTT; CDR3: CASSQDVAGGPTGELFF